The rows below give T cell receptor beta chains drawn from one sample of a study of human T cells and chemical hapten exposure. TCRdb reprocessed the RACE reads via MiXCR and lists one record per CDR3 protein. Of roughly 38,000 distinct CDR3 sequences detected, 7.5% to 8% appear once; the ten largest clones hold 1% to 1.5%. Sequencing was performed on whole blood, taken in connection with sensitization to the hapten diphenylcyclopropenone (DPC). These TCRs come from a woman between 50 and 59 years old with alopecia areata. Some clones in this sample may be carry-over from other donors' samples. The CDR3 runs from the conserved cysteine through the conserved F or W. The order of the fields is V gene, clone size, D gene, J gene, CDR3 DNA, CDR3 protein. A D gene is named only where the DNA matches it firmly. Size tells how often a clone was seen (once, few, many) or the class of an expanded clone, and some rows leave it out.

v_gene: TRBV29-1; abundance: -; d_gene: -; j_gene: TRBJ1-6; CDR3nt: TGCAGCGTGGGACACCCAGATTCACCCCTCCACTTT; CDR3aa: CSVGHPDSPLHF
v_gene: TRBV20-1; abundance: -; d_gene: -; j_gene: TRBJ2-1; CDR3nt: TGCAGTGCTAGAGATCGGGACTCGAACTACTACAATGAGCAGTTCTTC; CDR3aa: CSARDRDSNYYNEQFF
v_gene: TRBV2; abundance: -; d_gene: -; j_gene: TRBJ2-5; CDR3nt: TGTGCCAGCAGTGAAAGGCCGACAGAGACCCAGTACTTC; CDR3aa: CASSERPTETQYF
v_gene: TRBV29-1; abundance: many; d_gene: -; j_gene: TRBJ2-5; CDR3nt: TGCAGCGTTGAAGACGGGAGCCAGGGAAGGACCCAGTACTTC; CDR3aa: CSVEDGSQGRTQYF
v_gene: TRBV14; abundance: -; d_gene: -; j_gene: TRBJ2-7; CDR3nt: TGTGCCAGCAGCCAAAGACCCGTCTACGAGCAGTACTTC; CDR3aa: CASSQRPVYEQYF
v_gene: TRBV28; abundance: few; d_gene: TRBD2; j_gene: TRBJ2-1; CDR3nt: TGTGCCAGCAGTCCCTATAGCGGGAGCTCCTACAATGAGCAGTTCTTC; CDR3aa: CASSPYSGSSYNEQFF
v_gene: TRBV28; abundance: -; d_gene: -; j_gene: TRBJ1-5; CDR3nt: TGTGCCAGCAGTTATCTTATGGGGAGCAATCAGCCCCAGCATTTT; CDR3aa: CASSYLMGSNQPQHF
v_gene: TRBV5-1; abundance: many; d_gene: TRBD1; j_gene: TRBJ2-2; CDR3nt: TGCGCCAGCAGCGCGACTGGACAGGGGCTGGCCGGGGAGCTGTTTTTT; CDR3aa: CASSATGQGLAGELFF
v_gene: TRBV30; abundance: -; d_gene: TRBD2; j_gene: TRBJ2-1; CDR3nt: TGTGCCTGGAGTGTCGGAGGACTAGCGGGACGTGAGCAGTTCTTC; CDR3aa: CAWSVGGLAGREQFF
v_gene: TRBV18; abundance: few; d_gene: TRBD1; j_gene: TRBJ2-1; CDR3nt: TGTGCCAGCTCACCACCTGGGACAGGGGAGAATGAGCAGTTCTTC; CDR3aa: CASSPPGTGENEQFF
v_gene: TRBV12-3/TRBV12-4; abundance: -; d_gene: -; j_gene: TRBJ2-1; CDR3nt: TGTGCCAGCAGAAAATCCGGGGCAGGACCTTACAATGAGCAGTTCTTC; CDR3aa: CASRKSGAGPYNEQFF
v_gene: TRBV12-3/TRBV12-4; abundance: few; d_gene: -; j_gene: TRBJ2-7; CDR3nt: TGTGCCAGCAGTTTGGGGGGCTATGCCTACGAGCAGTACTTC; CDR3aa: CASSLGGYAYEQYF
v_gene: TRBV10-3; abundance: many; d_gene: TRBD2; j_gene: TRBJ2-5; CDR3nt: TGTGCCATCAGTTTAGCGGGAGGTGGCCAAGAGACCCAGTACTTC; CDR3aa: CAISLAGGGQETQYF
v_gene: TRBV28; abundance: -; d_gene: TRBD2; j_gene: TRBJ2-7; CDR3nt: TGTGCCAGCAGTTCGCTAGCGGGAGTCCGCTACGAGCAGTACTTC; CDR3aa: CASSSLAGVRYEQYF
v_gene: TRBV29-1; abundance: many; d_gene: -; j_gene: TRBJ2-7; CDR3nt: TGCAGCGTTGGTCAGGGGAGGACCTACGAGCAGTACTTC; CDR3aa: CSVGQGRTYEQYF
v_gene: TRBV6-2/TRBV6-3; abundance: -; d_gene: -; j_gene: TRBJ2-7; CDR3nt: TGTGCCAGCAGCAAAAGTCCAGCGGGCTACGAGCAGTACTTC; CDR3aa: CASSKSPAGYEQYF
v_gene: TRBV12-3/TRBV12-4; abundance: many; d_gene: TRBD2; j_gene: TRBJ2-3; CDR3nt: TGTGCCAGCAGCCCAGTCGGACTAGCGGGAAGGTCAGATACGCAGTATTTT; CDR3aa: CASSPVGLAGRSDTQYF
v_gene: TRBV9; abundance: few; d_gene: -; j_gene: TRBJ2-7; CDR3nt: TGTGCCAGCAGCGTAGGGGGCAGCGGCTACGAGCAGTACTTC; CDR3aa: CASSVGGSGYEQYF
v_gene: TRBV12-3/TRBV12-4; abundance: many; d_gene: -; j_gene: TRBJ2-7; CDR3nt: TGTGCCAGCAGTTTAATGGCTACATCTTACGAGCAGTACTTC; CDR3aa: CASSLMATSYEQYF
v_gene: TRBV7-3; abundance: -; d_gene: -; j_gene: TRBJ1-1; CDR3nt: TGTGCCAGCAGCTTTAGGAGGGAAACTGAAGCTTTCTTT; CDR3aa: CASSFRRETEAFF
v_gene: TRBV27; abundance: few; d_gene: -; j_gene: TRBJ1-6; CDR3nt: TGTGCCAGCAGTTTATTGGCATCACCCCTCCACTTT; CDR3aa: CASSLLASPLHF
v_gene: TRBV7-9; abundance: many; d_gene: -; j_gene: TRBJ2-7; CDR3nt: TGTGCCAGCAGCTTAATAGTGGCGGGGCAGTACTTC; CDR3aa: CASSLIVAGQYF
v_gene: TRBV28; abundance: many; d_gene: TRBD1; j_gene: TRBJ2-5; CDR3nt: TGTGCCAGCATACAGGGGCAACAAGAGACCCAGTACTTC; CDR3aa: CASIQGQQETQYF
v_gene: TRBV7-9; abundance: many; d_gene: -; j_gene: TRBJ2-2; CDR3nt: TGTGCCAGCAGCTTGGGAGCAGGGTTTTACACCGGGGAGCTGTTTTTT; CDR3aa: CASSLGAGFYTGELFF
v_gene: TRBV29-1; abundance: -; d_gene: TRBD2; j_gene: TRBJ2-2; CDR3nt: TGCAGCGTTGATGGTAGCGGGAGGTCCCCTGGCGGGGAGCTGTTTTTT; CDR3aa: CSVDGSGRSPGGELFF
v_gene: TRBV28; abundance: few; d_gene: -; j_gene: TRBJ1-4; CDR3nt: TGTGCCAGCAGTCGCCTTGTTGACGAAAAACTGTTTTTT; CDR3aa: CASSRLVDEKLFF
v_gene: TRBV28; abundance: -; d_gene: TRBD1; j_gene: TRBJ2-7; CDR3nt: TGTGCCAGCAGTTTATGGGCATCCCGGACAGGGAAGTACGAGCAGTACTTC; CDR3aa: CASSLWASRTGKYEQYF
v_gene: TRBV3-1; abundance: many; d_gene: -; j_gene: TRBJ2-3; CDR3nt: TGTGCCAGCAGCCAGCCGTCGGGTACAGATACGCAGTATTTT; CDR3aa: CASSQPSGTDTQYF
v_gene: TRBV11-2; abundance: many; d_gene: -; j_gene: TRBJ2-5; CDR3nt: TGTGCCAGCAGCTTAAGCAGGGCGGTGGAGACCCAGTACTTC; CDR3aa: CASSLSRAVETQYF
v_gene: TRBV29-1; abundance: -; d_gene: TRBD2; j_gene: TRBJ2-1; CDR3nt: TGCAGCGTTGGGGGGGCTGGACTAGCGGGCCTCAGTGAGCAGTTCTTC; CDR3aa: CSVGGAGLAGLSEQFF
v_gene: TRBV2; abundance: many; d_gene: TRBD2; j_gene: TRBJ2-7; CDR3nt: TGTGCCAGCAACCTAGCGGGACCCTACGAGCAGTACTTC; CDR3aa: CASNLAGPYEQYF
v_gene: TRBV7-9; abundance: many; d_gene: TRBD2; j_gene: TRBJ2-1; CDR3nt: TGTGCCAGCAGTCCTAAAGAGAGACTAGCAGCTGAGCAGTTCTTC; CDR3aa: CASSPKERLAAEQFF
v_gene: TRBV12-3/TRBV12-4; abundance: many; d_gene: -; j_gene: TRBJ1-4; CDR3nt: TGTGCCAGCAGTTTATCGGGGGAAAAACTGTTTTTT; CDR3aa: CASSLSGEKLFF
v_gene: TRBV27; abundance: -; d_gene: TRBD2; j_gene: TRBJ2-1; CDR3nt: TGTGCCAGCAGTTTAGATCTAGCGGGCTCCTACAATGAGCAGTTCTTC; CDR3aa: CASSLDLAGSYNEQFF
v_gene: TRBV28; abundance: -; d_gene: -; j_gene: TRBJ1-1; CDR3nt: TGTGCCAGCGGGGGGGGCCGGTTCTTT; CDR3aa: CASGGGRFF
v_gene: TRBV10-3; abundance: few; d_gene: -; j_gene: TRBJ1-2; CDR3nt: TGTGCCATCAGGGGGGACGGAGATAACTATGGCTACACCTTC; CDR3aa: CAIRGDGDNYGYTF
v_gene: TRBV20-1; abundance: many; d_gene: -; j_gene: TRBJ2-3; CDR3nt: TGCAGTGCTAGCTCAGATACGCAGTATTTT; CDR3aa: CSASSDTQYF
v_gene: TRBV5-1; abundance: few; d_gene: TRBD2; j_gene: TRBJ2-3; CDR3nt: TGCGCCAGCAGCTTGAAGCTAGCGGGAGGGGCAGATACGCAGTATTTT; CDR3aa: CASSLKLAGGADTQYF
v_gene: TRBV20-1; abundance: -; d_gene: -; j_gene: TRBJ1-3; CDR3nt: TGCAGTGCTAGAGAACACAGGGCGGCTGGAAACACCATATATTTT; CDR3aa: CSAREHRAAGNTIYF
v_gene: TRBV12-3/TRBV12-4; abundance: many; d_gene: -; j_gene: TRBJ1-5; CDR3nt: TGTGCCAGCAGTTTGCCCCCCCAGCCCCAGCATTTT; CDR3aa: CASSLPPQPQHF
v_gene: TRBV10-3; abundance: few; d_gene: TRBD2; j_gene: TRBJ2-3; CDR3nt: TGTGCCATCAGCCTTAGCGGGAGGGAAGATACGCAGTATTTT; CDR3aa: CAISLSGREDTQYF
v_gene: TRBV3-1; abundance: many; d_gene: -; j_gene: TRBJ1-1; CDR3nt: TGTGCCAGCAGGGATACAGGGCTGAACACTGAAGCTTTCTTT; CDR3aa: CASRDTGLNTEAFF
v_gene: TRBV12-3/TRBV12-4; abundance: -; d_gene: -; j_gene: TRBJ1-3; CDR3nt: TGTGCCAGCACTCCCTACCGGTCGGGAAACACCATATATTTT; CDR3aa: CASTPYRSGNTIYF
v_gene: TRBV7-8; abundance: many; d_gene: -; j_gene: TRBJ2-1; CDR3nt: TGTGCCAGCAGCGCTCTAGCGGAGCAGTTCTTC; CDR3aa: CASSALAEQFF
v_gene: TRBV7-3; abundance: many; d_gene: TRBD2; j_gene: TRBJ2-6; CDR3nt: TGTGCCAGCAGCCTACATACGGGACTAGCGGGAGCTACTGGGGCCAACGTCCTGACTTTC; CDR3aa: CASSLHTGLAGATGANVLTF
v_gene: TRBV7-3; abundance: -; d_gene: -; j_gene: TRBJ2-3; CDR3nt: TGTGCCAGCAGCTTAGGTGCAGGAGGAACAGATACGCAGTATTTT; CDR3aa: CASSLGAGGTDTQYF
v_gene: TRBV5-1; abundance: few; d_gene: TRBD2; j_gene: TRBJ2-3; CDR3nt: TGCGCCAGCAGCTCGCCAGCGGGAGTGACAGATACGCAGTATTTT; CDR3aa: CASSSPAGVTDTQYF
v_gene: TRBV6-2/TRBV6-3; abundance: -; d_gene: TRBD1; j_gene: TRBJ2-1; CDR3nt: TGTGCCAGCAGTTACCCGCTGGGACAGTACAATGAGCAGTTCTTC; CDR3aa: CASSYPLGQYNEQFF
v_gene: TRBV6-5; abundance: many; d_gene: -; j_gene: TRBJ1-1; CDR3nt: TGTGCCAGCAGTTACTCCCGTATGGCTCTGAACACTGAAGCTTTCTTT; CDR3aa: CASSYSRMALNTEAFF
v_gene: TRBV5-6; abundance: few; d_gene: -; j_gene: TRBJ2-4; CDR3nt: TGTGCCAGCAGCTTTGGGACACAAGCCAAAAACATTCAGTACTTC; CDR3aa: CASSFGTQAKNIQYF